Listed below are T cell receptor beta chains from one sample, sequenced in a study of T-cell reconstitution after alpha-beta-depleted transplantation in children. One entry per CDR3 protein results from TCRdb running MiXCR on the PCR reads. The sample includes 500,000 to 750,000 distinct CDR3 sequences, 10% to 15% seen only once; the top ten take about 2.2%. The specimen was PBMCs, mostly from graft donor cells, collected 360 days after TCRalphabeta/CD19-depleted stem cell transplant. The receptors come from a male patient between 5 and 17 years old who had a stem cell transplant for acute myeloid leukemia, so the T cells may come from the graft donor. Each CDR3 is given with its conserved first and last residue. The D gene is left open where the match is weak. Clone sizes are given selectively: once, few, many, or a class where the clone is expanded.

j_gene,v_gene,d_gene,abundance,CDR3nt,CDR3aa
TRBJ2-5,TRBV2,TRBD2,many,TGTGCCAGCAGGGAGCTAGCGGGAGGTTGGGAGACCCAGTACTTC,CASRELAGGWETQYF
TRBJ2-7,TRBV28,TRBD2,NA,TGTGCCAGCAGTTTACTAGCGGGCCGCCGGGTTTCCTACGAGCAGTACTTC,CASSLLAGRRVSYEQYF
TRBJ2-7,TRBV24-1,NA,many,TGTGCCACCAGTGATGGGGTTTCGTACGAGCAGTACTTC,CATSDGVSYEQYF
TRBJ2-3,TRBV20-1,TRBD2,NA,TGCAGTGCTGTTCTACGGACTAGCGGGAGGACGGGCACAGATACGCAGTATTTT,CSAVLRTSGRTGTDTQYF
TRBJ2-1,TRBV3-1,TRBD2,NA,TGTGCCAGCAGCCAAGACACCAGACTAGCGGGAGGTTACAATGAGCAGTTCTTC,CASSQDTRLAGGYNEQFF
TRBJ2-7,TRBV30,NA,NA,TGTGCCTGGAGAGGTGGGGGTTACGAGCAGTACTTC,CAWRGGGYEQYF
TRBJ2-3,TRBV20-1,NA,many,TGCAGTGCTAGTGCTAGCGGCACAGATACGCAGTATTTT,CSASASGTDTQYF
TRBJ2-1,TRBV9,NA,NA,TGTGCCAGCAGCCCAGTGGCCCGGGTCCTAACCAATGAGCAGTTCTTC,CASSPVARVLTNEQFF
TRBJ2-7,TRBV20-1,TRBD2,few,TGCAGTGCTAGAGATCCCCTAGCGGGAGGGCCGGGGGAGCAGTACTTC,CSARDPLAGGPGEQYF
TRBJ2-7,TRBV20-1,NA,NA,TGCAGTGCCCGGGGGGCTCCCGGGGCCTACTACGAGCAGTACTTC,CSARGAPGAYYEQYF
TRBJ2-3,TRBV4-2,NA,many,TGTGCCAGCAGCCAAGATCAGGGGAGCACAGATACGCAGTATTTT,CASSQDQGSTDTQYF
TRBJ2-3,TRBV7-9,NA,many,TGTGCCAGCAGCTTAGCGGACTTTTCCACAGATACGCAGTATTTT,CASSLADFSTDTQYF
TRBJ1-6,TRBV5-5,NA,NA,TGTGCCAGCAGCGGCGGGACCTCGAATTCACCCCTCCACTTT,CASSGGTSNSPLHF
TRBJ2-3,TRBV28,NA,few,TGTGCCAGCAGTTTACAGGGTAGGGGGGATACGCAGTATTTT,CASSLQGRGDTQYF
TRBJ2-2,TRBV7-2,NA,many,TGTGCCAGCAGCTTCCTCCTCTCGAACACCGGGGAGCTGTTTTTT,CASSFLLSNTGELFF